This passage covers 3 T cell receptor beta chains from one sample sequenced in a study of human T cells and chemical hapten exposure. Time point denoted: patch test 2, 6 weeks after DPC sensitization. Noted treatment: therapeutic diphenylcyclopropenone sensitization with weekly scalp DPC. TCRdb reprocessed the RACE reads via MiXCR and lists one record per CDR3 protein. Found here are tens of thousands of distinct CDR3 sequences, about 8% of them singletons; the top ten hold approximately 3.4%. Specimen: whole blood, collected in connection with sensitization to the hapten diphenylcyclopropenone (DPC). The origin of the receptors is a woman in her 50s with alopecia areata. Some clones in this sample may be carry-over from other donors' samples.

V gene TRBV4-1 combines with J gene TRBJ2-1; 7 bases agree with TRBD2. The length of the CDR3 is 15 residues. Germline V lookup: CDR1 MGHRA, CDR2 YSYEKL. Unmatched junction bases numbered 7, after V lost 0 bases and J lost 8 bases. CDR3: CASSQERRELDEQFF. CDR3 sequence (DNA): TGCGCCAGCAGCCAAGAACGGCGGGAGCTGGATGAGCAGTTCTTC.

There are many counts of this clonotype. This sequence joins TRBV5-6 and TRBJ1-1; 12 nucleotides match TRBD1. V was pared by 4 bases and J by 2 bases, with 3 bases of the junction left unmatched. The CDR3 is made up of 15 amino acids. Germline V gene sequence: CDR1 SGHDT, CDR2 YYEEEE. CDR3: CASSGGTGGNTEAFF. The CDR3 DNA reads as TGTGCCAGCAGCGGGGGGACAGGGGGCAACACTGAAGCTTTCTTT.

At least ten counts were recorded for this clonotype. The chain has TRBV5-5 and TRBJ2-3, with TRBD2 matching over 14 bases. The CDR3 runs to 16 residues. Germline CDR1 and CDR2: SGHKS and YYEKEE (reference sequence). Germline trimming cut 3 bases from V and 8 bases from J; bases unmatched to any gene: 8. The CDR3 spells CASSSEAGLAGVTQYF. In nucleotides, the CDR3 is TGTGCCAGCAGCTCCGAAGCGGGACTAGCGGGAGTTACGCAGTATTTT.